These T cell receptor beta chains were read from a single sample in a study of identical twins. TCRdb analysed the 5' RACE reads with MiXCR anew, one entry per CDR3 protein. The sample yields around 280,000 distinct CDR3 sequences, approximately 8.5% seen once. The same data also went into a second study, on yellow fever vaccine responses in identical twins.

The specimen sequenced was memory (CD45RO+) T cells sorted from blood. These receptors were taken from a woman under 30 in good health. The CDR3 runs from the conserved cysteine through the conserved F or W. The order of the fields is V gene, clone size, J gene, CDR3 length, D gene, CDR3 DNA, CDR3 protein. A D gene is named only where the DNA matches it firmly. The listing skips clone size in some rows; elsewhere it reads once, few, many or a size class.

v_gene: TRBV5-1
abundance: many
j_gene: TRBJ2-1
len: 15
d_gene: TRBD2
CDR3nt: TGCGCCAGCAGCTTCTGGCTAGCGGGAAACAATGAGCAGTTCTTC
CDR3aa: CASSFWLAGNNEQFF

v_gene: TRBV7-2
abundance: few
j_gene: TRBJ2-5
len: 17
d_gene: TRBD2
CDR3nt: TGTGCCAGCAGCTTAGCTCTAATAGCGGGGGCCGTAGAGACCCAGTACTTC
CDR3aa: CASSLALIAGAVETQYF

v_gene: TRBV5-1
abundance: many
j_gene: TRBJ1-2
len: 15
d_gene: -
CDR3nt: TGCGCCAGCAGCTTGGTTGGGAATTCGGCATATGGCTACACCTTC
CDR3aa: CASSLVGNSAYGYTF

v_gene: TRBV21-1
abundance: -
j_gene: TRBJ2-1
len: 15
d_gene: -
CDR3nt: TGTGCCAGCAGCAATTGTCAGGGGGCCTGGTATGAGCAGTTCTTC
CDR3aa: CASSNCQGAWYEQFF

v_gene: TRBV2
abundance: many
j_gene: TRBJ1-2
len: 14
d_gene: -
CDR3nt: TGTGCCAGCAGTGAATTTCCACGAAACTATGGCTACACCTTC
CDR3aa: CASSEFPRNYGYTF

v_gene: TRBV6-2/TRBV6-3
abundance: many
j_gene: TRBJ2-7
len: 13
d_gene: -
CDR3nt: TGTGCCAGCAGCCCAACAGGGCCCTACGAGCAGTACTTC
CDR3aa: CASSPTGPYEQYF

v_gene: TRBV7-6
abundance: many
j_gene: TRBJ2-3
len: 14
d_gene: -
CDR3nt: TGTGCCAGCAGCTTAGCGGAGGACAGCTCTACGCAGTATTTT
CDR3aa: CASSLAEDSSTQYF

v_gene: TRBV3-1
abundance: -
j_gene: TRBJ1-5
len: 13
d_gene: -
CDR3nt: TGTGCCAGCAGCCCCGACCCCAATCAGCCCCAGCATTTT
CDR3aa: CASSPDPNQPQHF

v_gene: TRBV10-3
abundance: many
j_gene: TRBJ1-4
len: 14
d_gene: TRBD1
CDR3nt: TGTGCCACCCACGGGGACAGAACTAATGAAAAACTGTTTTTT
CDR3aa: CATHGDRTNEKLFF

v_gene: TRBV24-1
abundance: -
j_gene: TRBJ2-5
len: 17
d_gene: -
CDR3nt: TGTGCCACCAGAGATACTAATATACCGGGACCTAAAGAGACCCAGTACTTC
CDR3aa: CATRDTNIPGPKETQYF

v_gene: TRBV4-1
abundance: many
j_gene: TRBJ2-1
len: 16
d_gene: TRBD2
CDR3nt: TGCGCCAGCAGCCAAGGATGGACTAGCGGGAGGAATGAGCAGTTCTTC
CDR3aa: CASSQGWTSGRNEQFF

v_gene: TRBV24-1
abundance: few
j_gene: TRBJ2-5
len: 15
d_gene: TRBD1
CDR3nt: TGTGCCACCAGTGACCAGACAGGGGGCGTTGAGACCCAGTACTTC
CDR3aa: CATSDQTGGVETQYF

v_gene: TRBV6-1
abundance: -
j_gene: TRBJ1-5
len: 16
d_gene: -
CDR3nt: TGTGCCAGCACTGGCGGGGCGACCCTTAGCAATCAGCCCCAGCATTTT
CDR3aa: CASTGGATLSNQPQHF

v_gene: TRBV12-3/TRBV12-4
abundance: once
j_gene: TRBJ2-1
len: 16
d_gene: TRBD2
CDR3nt: TGTGCCAGCACCCCGTGGGGGGCTAGCGGGAGGGGTGAGCAGTTCTTC
CDR3aa: CASTPWGASGRGEQFF

v_gene: TRBV3-1
abundance: -
j_gene: TRBJ1-3
len: 18
d_gene: -
CDR3nt: TGTGCCAGCAGCCAAGTGGAGTCATCGGCAGGGCCTGGAAACACCATATATTTT
CDR3aa: CASSQVESSAGPGNTIYF

v_gene: TRBV20-1
abundance: few
j_gene: TRBJ2-3
len: 15
d_gene: -
CDR3nt: TGCAGTGCTAGGGAGGCAGGGTACGGCACAGATACGCAGTATTTT
CDR3aa: CSAREAGYGTDTQYF

v_gene: TRBV10-3
abundance: few
j_gene: TRBJ2-6
len: 18
d_gene: TRBD1
CDR3nt: TGTGCCATCAGCGGGACAGGGGGCCCTAGCTCTGGGGCCAACGTCCTGACTTTC
CDR3aa: CAISGTGGPSSGANVLTF